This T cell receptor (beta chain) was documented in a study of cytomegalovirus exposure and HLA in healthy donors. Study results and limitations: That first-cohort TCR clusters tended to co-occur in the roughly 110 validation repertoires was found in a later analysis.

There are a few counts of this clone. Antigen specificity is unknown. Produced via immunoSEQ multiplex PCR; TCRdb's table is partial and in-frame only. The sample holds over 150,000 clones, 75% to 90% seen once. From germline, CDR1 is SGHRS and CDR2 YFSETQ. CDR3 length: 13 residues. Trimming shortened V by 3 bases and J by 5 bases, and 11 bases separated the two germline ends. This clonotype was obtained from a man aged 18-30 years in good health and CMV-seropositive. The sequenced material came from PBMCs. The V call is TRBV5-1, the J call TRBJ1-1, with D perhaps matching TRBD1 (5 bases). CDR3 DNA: TGCGCCAGCAGCTCGACAGCTGGGACTGAAGCTTTCTTT. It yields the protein CASSSTAGTEAFF.